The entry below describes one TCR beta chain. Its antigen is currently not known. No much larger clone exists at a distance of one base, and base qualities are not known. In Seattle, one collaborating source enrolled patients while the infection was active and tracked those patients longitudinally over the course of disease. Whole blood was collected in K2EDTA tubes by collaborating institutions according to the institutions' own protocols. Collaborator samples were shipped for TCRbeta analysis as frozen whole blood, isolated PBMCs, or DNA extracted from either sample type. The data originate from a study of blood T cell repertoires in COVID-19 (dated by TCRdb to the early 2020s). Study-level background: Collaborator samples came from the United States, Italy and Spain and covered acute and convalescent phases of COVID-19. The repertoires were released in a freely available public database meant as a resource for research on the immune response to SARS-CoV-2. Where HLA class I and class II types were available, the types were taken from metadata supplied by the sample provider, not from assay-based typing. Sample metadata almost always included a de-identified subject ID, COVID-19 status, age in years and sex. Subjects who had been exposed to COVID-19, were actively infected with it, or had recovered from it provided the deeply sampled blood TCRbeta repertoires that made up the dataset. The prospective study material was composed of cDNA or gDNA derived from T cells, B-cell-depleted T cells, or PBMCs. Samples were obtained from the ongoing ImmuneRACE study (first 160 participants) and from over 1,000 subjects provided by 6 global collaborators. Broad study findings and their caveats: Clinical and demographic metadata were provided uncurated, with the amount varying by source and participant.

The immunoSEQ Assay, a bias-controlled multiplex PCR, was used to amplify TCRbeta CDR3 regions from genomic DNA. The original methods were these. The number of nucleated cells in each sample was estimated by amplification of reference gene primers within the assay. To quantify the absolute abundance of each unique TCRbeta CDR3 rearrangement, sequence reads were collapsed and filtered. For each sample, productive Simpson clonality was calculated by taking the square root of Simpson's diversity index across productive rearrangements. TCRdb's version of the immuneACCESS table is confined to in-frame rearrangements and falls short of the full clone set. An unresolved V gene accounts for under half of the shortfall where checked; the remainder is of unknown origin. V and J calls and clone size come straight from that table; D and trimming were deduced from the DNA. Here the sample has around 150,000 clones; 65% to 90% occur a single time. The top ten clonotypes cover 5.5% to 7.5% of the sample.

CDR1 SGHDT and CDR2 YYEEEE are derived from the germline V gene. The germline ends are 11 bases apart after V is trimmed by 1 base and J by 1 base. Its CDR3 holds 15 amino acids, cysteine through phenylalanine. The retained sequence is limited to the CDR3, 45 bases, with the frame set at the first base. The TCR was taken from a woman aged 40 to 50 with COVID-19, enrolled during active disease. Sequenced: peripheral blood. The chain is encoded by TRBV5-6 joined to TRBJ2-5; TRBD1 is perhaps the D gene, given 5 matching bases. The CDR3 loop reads CASSLFVTGQETQYF. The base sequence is TGTGCCAGCAGCTTGTTTGTCACAGGCCAAGAGACCCAGTACTTC.